This T cell receptor beta chain was observed in a study of T-cell memory formation after mild COVID-19. A single record per CDR3 protein comes from TCRdb applying MiXCR to the 5' RACE reads. Among around 4,000 distinct CDR3 sequences listed, 16% were seen once. In this sample, this clonotype is medium-sized. No antigen is known for it. General study points: Clones that shrank (day 15 to 85) were balanced CD4/CD8, whereas later expanders leaned CD4+. Among CD4+ contracting clones, most were CM and EM, and CD8+ ones EMRA.

Sequenced material: PBMCs or a T cell subset sorted from them (not recorded which). The receptor comes from an adult who had mild COVID-19 (a few samples of this study predate the infection). Cell type and time point are not known.

CDR3 residues: CSASLAGDSSYNEQFF. In DNA form, the CDR3 reads TGCAGTGCTAGTCTTGCTGGGGATAGCTCCTACAATGAGCAGTTCTTC. V and J are TRBV20-1 and TRBJ2-1; no definite D call. Trimming removed 3 bases at V and 0 bases at J, with 15 bases between. This CDR3 has 16 amino acids. Germline V lookup: CDR1 DFQATT, CDR2 SNEGSKA (reference sequence).